This T cell receptor (beta chain) emerged from a study of identifying expanded T cells in peripheral blood. No infections or other immune events were documented during collection. Method: immunoSEQ multiplex PCR; TCRdb's copy keeps in-frame clones and lacks some. In the table there are roughly 100,000 clones, 88% of which are singletons. The germline CDR1 and CDR2 sequences are MNHEY and SVGAGI. This CDR3 is built from 14 residues. The germline V and J ends were trimmed by 7 bases and 0 bases, with 10 bases remaining between them. Concerning this clone itself: The antigen is not known.

Study findings and constraints: Differentially abundant clones: around 1.2 between replicates, about 17 at approximately 14 days, over 18 at four. Clone count variance between approximately two-week samples rose with total template count.

The V call is TRBV6-5, the J call TRBJ1-3; no definite D call. Input material: blood. This TCR came from a person aged 18 to 69 in good health. The DNA of the CDR3 is TGTGCCAGCACTGGTCTGAGCTCTGGAAACACCATATATTTT. This sequence encodes CASTGLSSGNTIYF.